These 7 T cell receptor beta chains originate from one sample sequenced in a study of circulating and synovial CD4+ cells in juvenile arthritis. Sequencing was performed with immunoSEQ multiplex PCR; in TCRdb, only in-frame clones are kept and a portion is missing. Among about 34,000 clones listed, roughly 95% were seen once. The sample comprised CD4+ T cells from blood. These receptors were collected from a human donor with juvenile idiopathic arthritis.

This rearrangement joins TRBV4-1 to TRBJ2-1, with 9 bases aligning to TRBD2. Germline V gene data show CDR1 as MGHRA and CDR2 as YSYEKL. With V trimmed by 1 base and J by 6 bases, 7 bases remained unmatched. This CDR3 region has 16 residues. CDR3 nucleotides: TGCGCCAGCAGCCAAGCCCGCCTAGCGGGACTCAATGAGCAGTTCTTC. Encoded protein: CASSQARLAGLNEQFF.

To note about this clone: At one of its ends the junction is not consistent with the germline gene, which may arise from a read error. This sample includes further DNA sequences coding for the same CDR3. The rearrangement links TRBV5-1 to TRBJ1-2; 9 positions agree with TRBD1. Germline CDR1 is SGHRS and CDR2 is YFSETQ. The CDR3 has 16 residues. Here the CDR3 reads CASSPQGQGTNYGYTF. The CDR3 DNA follows: TGCGCCAGCAGCCCTCAGGGACAGGGAACTAACTATGGCTACACTTTC.

This clone has just a few counts. The V and J genes are TRBV30 and TRBJ1-3; D gene uncertain. This CDR3 has 15 residues. V was shortened by 8 bases and J by 1 base, with 18 bases between the two germline ends. Per germline, CDR1 GTSNPN and CDR2 SVGIG (reference sequence). The CDR3 region is CARSPGKGSGNTIYF. The CDR3 nucleotides are TGTGCCAGAAGCCCCGGGAAAGGATCTGGAAACACCATATATTTT.

V gene TRBV28 combines with J gene TRBJ1-2; D not certain. The V end was cut by 4 bases, the J end by 3 bases, with 9 bases between. CDR1 is MDHEN and CDR2 is SYDVKM in the germline V gene. The CDR3 extends over 13 amino acids. The DNA of the CDR3 is TGTGCCAGCAGTTCAGGCAGACACTATGGCTACACCTTC. It codes for CASSSGRHYGYTF.

This chain uses TRBV4-3 with TRBJ1-2; no clear D. Germline assignment: CDR1 LGHNA and CDR2 YSLEER. This CDR3 has 15 amino acids. V shed 0 bases and J shed 3 bases, with 11 bases lying between them. The CDR3 sequence: CASSQDIQAHYGYTF. DNA for the CDR3: TGCGCCAGCAGCCAAGATATCCAGGCTCACTATGGCTACACCTTC.

A single count supports this clone. The V gene is TRBV5-1, the J gene TRBJ2-7; no clear D. From germline, CDR1 is SGHRS and CDR2 YFSETQ. Trimming stripped 1 base from V and 3 bases from J, with 8 bases between. The CDR3 has 13 residues. The CDR3, as DNA: TGCGCCAGCAGCTTGTCGTCTAGCTACGAGCAGTACTTC. This gives the protein CASSLSSSYEQYF.

The chain joins TRBV4-3 to TRBJ2-7, with 9 nucleotides matching TRBD1. Germline V gives CDR1 LGHNA, CDR2 YSLEER. Trimming removed 1 base from V and 7 bases from J; junction bases left unmatched: 11. The CDR3 has 16 residues. CDR3 amino acids: CASSQGQGQGTWEQYF. The CDR3 nucleotides are TGCGCCAGCAGCCAAGGGCAGGGACAGGGTACTTGGGAGCAGTACTTC.